The 21 T cell receptor beta chains below all came from one sample that was sequenced in a study of OX40 agonist ivuxolimab in advanced cancers. The repertoire was sequenced with immunoSEQ multiplex PCR; TCRdb's copy has only in-frame clones and lacks some. There are roughly 17,000 clones in the sample; 80% to 90% occur only once, and under 5% lies in the top ten. The starting material was CD4+ or CD8+ T cells sorted from blood, obtained in a trial of the OX40 agonist ivuxolimab. All receptors come from an adult with an advanced solid tumor such as melanoma, head and neck, liver or kidney cancer.

The chain recombines TRBV27 with TRBJ2-5; 11 nucleotides align to TRBD2. J was trimmed by 2 bases and V by 5 bases; bases with no gene match: 4. The CDR3 consists of 15 residues. From germline, CDR1 is MNHEY and CDR2 SMNVEV (reference sequence). DNA for the CDR3: TGTGCCAGCAGTGTCGGGACTAGCGGTCAAGAGACCCAGTACTTC. Encoded protein: CASSVGTSGQETQYF.

This clone was counted a single time. The J gene is TRBJ2-1, the V gene TRBV5-4; D assignment may be TRBD1 or TRBD2 (5 bases each). The germline V gene encodes CDR1 SGHNT and CDR2 YYREEE (reference sequence). The CDR3 is 15 amino acids. Deletions cut 4 bases from V and 7 bases from J, with 18 bases between. The CDR3 spells CASSETGTPKNEQFF. Written as DNA, the CDR3 is TGTGCCAGCAGCGAAACCGGGACCCCAAAAAATGAGCAGTTCTTC.

The V gene is TRBV29-1, the J gene TRBJ2-7; 12 bases fit TRBD1. Germline values: CDR1 SQVTM, CDR2 ANQGSEA. V shed 4 bases, J shed 3 bases, and the junction held 19 bases outside the gene matches. This CDR3 is 19 amino acids long. For the CDR3, the DNA is TGCAGCGTTGTGGGATTTGGGACAGGGGGCTCGCTTAGAGGCTACGAGCAGTACTTC. Its translation is CSVVGFGTGGSLRGYEQYF.

The chain combines TRBV5-1 with TRBJ2-1; 7 nucleotides align to TRBD2. This CDR3 is 14 amino acids long. Germline V lookup: CDR1 SGHRS, CDR2 YFSETQ. The V gene end was trimmed by 3 bases and the J gene end by 4 bases; junction bases not matched to a gene: 4. CDR3 nucleotides: TGCGCCAGCAGCTCGAGCGGGGTTTACAATGAGCAGTTCTTC. Its protein product is CASSSSGVYNEQFF.

This sequence joins TRBV11-2 and TRBJ1-1; the match to TRBD1 covers 9 bases. Trimming cost V 4 bases and J 11 bases; bases outside gene matches: 8. CDR1 SGHAT and CDR2 FQNNGV come from the germline V gene. There are 13 residues in the CDR3. As DNA, the CDR3 is TGTGCCAGCAGCTCCCCGGGACAGGGAACGGCTTTCTTT. Protein product: CASSSPGQGTAFF. The full variable domain, completed using reference TRBV11-2 and TRBJ1-1, is EAGVAQSPRYKIIEKRQSVAFWCNPISGHATLYWYQQILGQGPKLLIQFQNNGVVDDSQLPKDRFSAERLKGVDSTLKIQPAKLEDSAVYLCASSSPGQGTAFFGQGTRLTVV.

The J gene is TRBJ2-3, the V gene TRBV10-3; D unresolved. The germline CDR1 and CDR2 sequences are ENHRY and SYGVKD. Trimming cost V 3 bases and J 6 bases, with 13 bases left between them. CDR3 length: 14 residues. The CDR3 here is CAISDSQNSDTQYF. In DNA form, the CDR3 reads TGTGCCATCAGTGACTCCCAGAACTCGGATACGCAGTATTTT.

This clone was seen only a few times. The chain's CDR3 is CASRGEQGNNQPQHF. In DNA, the CDR3 is TGTGCCAGCAGAGGGGAACAGGGTAACAATCAGCCCCAGCATTTT. This chain joins TRBV28 and TRBJ1-5; D is perhaps TRBD1 (6 bases). The CDR3 contains 15 residues. The V and J ends lost 6 bases and 3 bases respectively, with 15 bases between them. Per germline, CDR1 MDHEN and CDR2 SYDVKM. Based on the CDR3 plus reference TRBV28 and TRBJ1-5, the full variable domain is DVKVTQSSRYLVKRTGEKVFLECVQDMDHENMFWYRQDPGLGLRLIYFSYDVKMKEKGDIPEGYSVSREKKERFSLILESASTNQTSMYLCASRGEQGNNQPQHFGDGTRLSIL.

The V and J genes are TRBV7-9 and TRBJ2-7, with 8 bases aligning to TRBD2. Trimming removed 3 bases from V and 0 bases from J; junction bases left unmatched: 10. Germline lookup yields CDR1 SEHNR and CDR2 FQNEAQ (reference sequence). The CDR3 consists of 17 residues. The CDR3 bases are TGTGCCAGCAGCTTCGATTTGCGGAGCGGGAGCTCCTACGAGCAGTACTTC. This gives the protein CASSFDLRSGSSYEQYF.

J is TRBJ2-7 and V is TRBV30, with D possibly TRBD2 on 6 matching bases. V was clipped by 6 bases and J by 2 bases, with 17 bases between them. Germline loops: CDR1 GTSNPN, CDR2 SVGIG (reference sequence). The CDR3 has 14 residues. DNA for the CDR3: TGTGCCTGCCCTCTGGTTGGGAGGACCTACGAGCAGTACTTC. This codes for CACPLVGRTYEQYF. Using reference TRBV30 and TRBJ2-7 for the parts outside the CDR3, the full variable domain is SQTIHQWPATLVQPVGSPLSLECTVEGTSNPNLYWYRQAAGRGLQLLFYSVGIGQISSEVPQNLSASRPQDRQFILSSKKLLLSDSGFYLCACPLVGRTYEQYFGPGTRLTVT.

This chain joins TRBV11-2 and TRBJ2-5; D may be TRBD1 or TRBD2 (6 bases each). The germline V gene encodes CDR1 SGHAT and CDR2 FQNNGV. Trimming shortened V by 6 bases and J by 5 bases, and 19 bases separated the two germline ends. This CDR3 region has 15 residues. CDR3 loop: CASSSVLGGSETQYF. DNA of the CDR3: TGTGCCAGCAGTTCGGTGTTGGGGGGCTCGGAGACCCAGTACTTC. The variable domain in full, completed from reference TRBV11-2 and TRBJ2-5, reads EAGVAQSPRYKIIEKRQSVAFWCNPISGHATLYWYQQILGQGPKLLIQFQNNGVVDDSQLPKDRFSAERLKGVDSTLKIQPAKLEDSAVYLCASSSVLGGSETQYFGPGTRLLVL.

This clone was seen only once. This chain connects TRBV5-1 to TRBJ2-5; the match to TRBD1 covers 7 bases. This CDR3 has 15 residues. Per germline, CDR1 SGHRS and CDR2 YFSETQ. V was clipped by 2 bases and J by 1 base; unmatched bases: 5. CDR3 bases: TGCGCCAGCAGCTTCGGTTCAGGGGGCCAAGAGACCCAGTACTTC. Protein product: CASSFGSGGQETQYF.

The chain couples TRBV7-2 to TRBJ2-6, with D unresolved. Germline values: CDR1 SGHTA, CDR2 FQGNSA. The CDR3 length is 13 residues. Trimming pared 4 bases from V and 3 bases from J, leaving 4 bases between. CDR3 region: CASSSSGANVLTF. In nucleotides, the CDR3 is TGTGCCAGCAGCTCGAGTGGGGCCAACGTCCTGACTTTC.

This clone was seen once. The rearrangement links TRBV27 to TRBJ2-5; 8 nucleotides line up with TRBD1. J lost 2 bases, V lost 5 bases, and 10 bases had no gene match. CDR3 length equals 16 residues. CDR1 and CDR2 (germline): MNHEY, SMNVEV (reference sequence). In nucleotides, the CDR3 is TGTGCCAGCAGTCTCCGGTCCAGGGGGCTTCAAGAGACCCAGTACTTC. Translating gives CASSLRSRGLQETQYF.

V usage is TRBV27 and J usage is TRBJ1-2; 7 bases fit TRBD1. The CDR3 extends over 15 amino acids. Trimming cost V 6 bases and J 0 bases; bases outside gene matches: 7. CDR1 is MNHEY, CDR2 SMNVEV, per germline (reference sequence). CDR3 in amino acids: CASRADRPANYGYTF. The CDR3, as DNA: TGTGCCAGCAGGGCGGACAGGCCCGCTAACTATGGCTACACCTTC.

This clone was found once. The chain is built from TRBV27 and TRBJ2-7; 10 bases are shared with TRBD2. This CDR3 is built from 15 residues. Germline-derived CDR1 and CDR2 are MNHEY and SMNVEV (reference sequence). Trimming at V came to 5 bases and at J to 5 bases, leaving 9 bases not matched to a gene. CDR3 region: CASSTRTSGMDEQYF. CDR3 sequence (DNA): TGTGCCAGCAGTACGCGGACTAGCGGAATGGACGAGCAGTACTTC.

The table lists this clone with a few counts. The chain joins TRBV30 to TRBJ1-1; D perhaps matches TRBD1 (5 bases). The V end was cut by 4 bases, the J end by 3 bases, with 9 bases between. Germline V gene lookup returns CDR1 GTSNPN and CDR2 SVGIG (reference sequence). The CDR3 contains 12 residues. DNA of the CDR3: TGTGCCTGGATCAGGGAGGACACTGAAGCTTTCTTT. Its protein product is CAWIREDTEAFF.

This chain links TRBV9 with TRBJ2-1, with 9 bases matching TRBD2. Trimming took 5 bases from V and 5 from J; bases not matched to a gene: 11. CDR1 and CDR2 from the germline V gene are SGDLS and YYNGEE. The CDR3 runs to 16 residues. CDR3 residues: CASSPLSGRPHNEQFF. The CDR3 DNA is TGTGCCAGCAGTCCCCTAAGCGGGAGGCCCCACAATGAGCAGTTCTTC.

This chain joins TRBV27 and TRBJ2-5, with D perhaps TRBD1 (6 bases). V dropped 5 bases and J dropped 1 base, with 11 bases sitting between them. The CDR3 covers 14 residues. Germline lookup yields CDR1 MNHEY and CDR2 SMNVEV (reference sequence). For the CDR3, the DNA is TGTGCCAGCAGTAAAACAGGGTTCCAAGAGACCCAGTACTTC. Translation: CASSKTGFQETQYF.

The chain carries TRBV7-2 and TRBJ2-1; 9 positions match TRBD2. V was clipped by 3 bases and J by 6 bases; unmatched bases: 3. In germline, CDR1 is SGHTA, CDR2 FQGNSA. CDR3 size: 14 residues. DNA for the CDR3: TGTGCCAGCAGCTTCGGACTAGCGAGCAATGAGCAGTTCTTC. It translates to CASSFGLASNEQFF.

The chain employs TRBV7-2 and TRBJ2-3; D is ambiguous. The CDR3 sequence is 11 residues long. The V and J ends lost 7 bases and 2 bases respectively, with 4 bases between them. Germline V CDR1 and CDR2: SGHTA, FQGNSA. The CDR3 DNA follows: TGTGCCAGCACCAACACAGATACGCAGTATTTT. It is translated as CASTNTDTQYF.

The rearrangement uses TRBV7-9 and TRBJ2-5, with D unresolved. The CDR3 extends over 13 amino acids. Germline V gives CDR1 SEHNR, CDR2 FQNEAQ (reference sequence). Deletions cut 5 bases from V and 1 base from J, with 8 bases between. This CDR3 is CASSPLGQETQYF. The CDR3 DNA is TGTGCCAGCAGCCCCCTGGGCCAAGAGACCCAGTACTTC.